The entry that follows covers one T cell receptor (beta chain) sequence. Its specificity is not known. The stimulus was lysate of CMV-infected fibroblasts, 9 to 10 ug/mL. CD40L-negative CD69-negative CD45RO-high memory CD4+ T cells were sorted as populations depleted of antigen-responding cells. Donors were HIV-1-infected adults who began suppressive ART during chronic infection. The immunoSEQ assay was version 4, run in survey mode. Assay used: immunoSEQ multiplex PCR; TCRdb lists only in-frame clones, some missing. Of under 40,000 clones in the sample, 82% were seen once. The sample comes from a study of persistence of HIV-infected CD4 T cells. About the study: The sample holds CD4+ T cells responsive to CMV or HIV-1 Gag. Points from the study as a whole: Degenerate expanded CDR3beta sequences were enriched among CMV- and Gag-responding cells.

The CDR3 totals 15 residues. Germline CDR1 LNHDA, CDR2 SQIVND (reference sequence). The V segment lost 2 bases and the J segment 5 bases; nucleotides outside the gene matches: 3. The TCR was taken from an adult woman with HIV who was CMV-seropositive. The sample in question was CD4+ T cells sorted from PBMCs after approximately 19-hour stimulation, obtained from a patient who received antiretroviral therapy. The chain links TRBV19 to TRBJ2-5; 12 nucleotides match TRBD1. The CDR3 DNA reads TGTGCCAGTAGTATACCGGGACAGGGGGCGGAGACCCAGTACTTC. Its translation: CASSIPGQGAETQYF.